The source of this T cell receptor beta chain is a study of T cell repertoires in cytomegalovirus infection. Regarding the study as a whole: Predominance within the ex vivo response was attributable to HLA-C-restricted CMV-specific TCR beta clonotypes.

As to this clonotype: Its antigen is not known.

TCRdb ran MiXCR on the reads and lists one entry per CDR3 protein. The profile shows a few hundred thousand distinct CDR3 sequences, under 45% of them singletons. V dropped 3 bases and J dropped 10 bases, with 6 bases sitting between them. This CDR3 has 9 residues. The germline gives CDR1 SQVTM, CDR2 ANQGSEA. Sequenced here: cultured PBMCs, sampled from culture after CMV antigen stimulation. The chain recombines TRBV29-1 with TRBJ1-1; D not certain. This receptor was identified in a human donor in good health (CMV status not recorded). Some clones in this sample may be carry-over from other donors' samples. For the CDR3, the DNA is TGCAGCGTTGACACGGGAGCTTTCTTT. Translating gives CSVDTGAFF.